Listed below are T cell receptor beta chains from one sample, sequenced in a study of beta chain features in type 1 diabetes. The repertoire was sequenced with immunoSEQ multiplex PCR; TCRdb's copy has only in-frame clones and lacks some. Among fewer than 650,000 clones listed, about a sixth were seen once. Sequencing was performed on naive CD4+ T cells from blood. The receptors shown here come from a man between 18 and 29 years old in good health. CDR3s include the opening cysteine and the closing phenylalanine or tryptophan. D genes are given only for firm matches. Size tells how often a clone was seen (once, few, many) or the class of an expanded clone, and some rows leave it out.

clone_size j_call d_call v_call cdr3_nt cdr3_aa
few TRBJ1-2 NA TRBV7-2 TGTGCCAGCAGCTCCACAGCCGCTAACTATGGCTACACCTTC CASSSTAANYGYTF
NA TRBJ1-2 TRBD1 TRBV5-4 TGTGCCAGCAGACGGGACAGTCCCTATGGCTACACCTTC CASRRDSPYGYTF
NA TRBJ1-5 NA TRBV18 TGTGCCAGCTCCTTTTTGAGCGGGCAGGATAGCAATCAGCCCCAGCATTTT CASSFLSGQDSNQPQHF
many TRBJ2-1 NA TRBV28 TGTGCCAGCAGTCCATTAACAGGGTACAATGAGCAGTTCTTC CASSPLTGYNEQFF
NA TRBJ1-2 TRBD1 TRBV28 TGTGCCAGCAGTTTATCCTCAGGGGGGATATATGGCTACACCTTC CASSLSSGGIYGYTF
NA TRBJ1-1 NA TRBV7-2 TGTGCCAGCGGAACTCGACAGAACGTAGAAGCTTTCTTT CASGTRQNVEAFF
few TRBJ2-1 NA TRBV30 TGTGCCTGGAGTGTAGGGGGGGACGTCAATGAGCAGTTCTTC CAWSVGGDVNEQFF
NA TRBJ2-7 TRBD1 TRBV27 TGTGCCAGCAGGCTCTCGGACAGGGGGATCTACGAGCAGTACTTC CASRLSDRGIYEQYF
NA TRBJ2-3 TRBD2 TRBV13 TGTGCCAGCAGCCCCCTAGCCCGACTAGCGGGAATTACAGATACGCAGTATTTT CASSPLARLAGITDTQYF
NA TRBJ2-7 NA TRBV27 TGTGCCAGCAGTTTATGGGGTGCGACCTCCTACGAGCAGTACTTC CASSLWGATSYEQYF
few TRBJ1-1 NA TRBV6-6 TGTGCCAGCAGTCATCGGGGGCATACTGAAGCTTTCTTT CASSHRGHTEAFF
NA TRBJ1-6 NA TRBV7-2 TGTGCCAGCAGTCGGGGGGCGCGGTTGGATTCACCCCTCCACTTT CASSRGARLDSPLHF
NA TRBJ2-1 TRBD2 TRBV4-1 TGCGCCAGCAGGGTAGCGGGGGTTGGGAATGAGCAGTTCTTC CASRVAGVGNEQFF
NA TRBJ2-4 NA TRBV29-1 TGCAGCGTTGAAGTAGGGCTCGGCAAAAACATTCAGTACTTC CSVEVGLGKNIQYF
few TRBJ2-7 TRBD2 TRBV5-4 TGTGCCAGCACCCCGGCCGGGGGGGACTCCTACGAGCAGTACTTC CASTPAGGDSYEQYF
NA TRBJ2-5 NA TRBV29-1 TGCAGCGTTGAGCCCCGCGCCACAGCGACCCAGTACTTC CSVEPRATATQYF
few TRBJ2-5 NA TRBV27 TGTGCCAGCAGCCTTAAAGGCTGGGACACGGGGACGAGGGAGACCCAGTACTTC CASSLKGWDTGTRETQYF
NA TRBJ2-7 TRBD2 TRBV7-8 TGTGCCAGCAGCCAATGGGGACTGGGCGGGAGTACCCACGAGCAGTACTTC CASSQWGLGGSTHEQYF
once TRBJ1-5 NA TRBV5-4 TGTGCCAGCAGCTTGGATGGGGGACAGCCCCAGCATTTT CASSLDGGQPQHF
NA TRBJ1-5 NA TRBV7-9 TGTGCCAGCAGCCGGACCGGTAGCAATCAGCCCCAGCATTTT CASSRTGSNQPQHF
NA TRBJ2-5 NA TRBV4-1 TGCGCCAGCAGCCAAGATAAGGGGAGTTATCTCCCAGAGACCCAGTACTTC CASSQDKGSYLPETQYF
few TRBJ2-1 TRBD1 TRBV25-1 TGTGCCAGCAGCAGGACAGGGGGGTTTGGGGAGCAGTTCTTC CASSRTGGFGEQFF
few TRBJ2-5 NA TRBV5-4 TGTGCCAGCAGTAGTGGGGCGGAACAAGAGACCCAGTACTTC CASSSGAEQETQYF
few TRBJ2-7 TRBD1 TRBV7-2 TGTGCCAGCAGCCTAGGACAGGGTCATACGTACGAGCAGTACTTC CASSLGQGHTYEQYF
NA TRBJ1-4 TRBD1 TRBV4-3 TGCGCCAGCAGCCAAGTGCTGGGACAGTATAATGAAAAACTGTTTTTT CASSQVLGQYNEKLFF
few TRBJ2-7 TRBD2 TRBV28 TGTGCCAGCAGACTAGCGGGAGCCTACGAGCAGTACTTC CASRLAGAYEQYF
many TRBJ2-3 TRBD2 TRBV5-1 TGCGCCAGCAGCGCTAGCGGGGCTAGCACAGATACGCAGTATTTT CASSASGASTDTQYF
NA TRBJ2-1 NA TRBV29-1 TGCAGCGTTGCCTACCAACACTACGGCGACAATGAGCAGTTCTTC CSVAYQHYGDNEQFF
few TRBJ2-5 NA TRBV4-3 TGCGCCAGCAGCCAAGATATCTCCAGGGCCCCGGGGACCCAGTACTTC CASSQDISRAPGTQYF
NA TRBJ2-7 NA TRBV7-2 TGTGCCAGCAGCTCCTCCTGGGAGGGGGTCTACGAGCAGTACTTC CASSSSWEGVYEQYF
NA TRBJ1-1 NA TRBV20-1 TGCAGTGCTAGAGGGGAGTCAGAAGCTTTCTTT CSARGESEAFF
few TRBJ2-3 NA TRBV5-4 TGTGCCAGCAGCTTGGACTACCGCACAGATACGCAGTATTTT CASSLDYRTDTQYF
few TRBJ1-4 TRBD1 TRBV15 TGTGCCACCAGCAGACCGGGACAGGGGAGTGAAAAACTGTTTTTT CATSRPGQGSEKLFF
few TRBJ2-7 NA TRBV5-1 TGCGCCAGCAGCTTGGTGCGGGGGCCTCCCTACGAGCAGTACTTC CASSLVRGPPYEQYF
few TRBJ1-5 NA TRBV5-1 TGCGCCAGCAGCTTGGACAGTAGCAATCAGCCCCAGCATTTT CASSLDSSNQPQHF
NA TRBJ2-5 NA TRBV5-6 TGTGCCAGCAGCTTGGCCCGAGGACAGATGCAAGAGACCCAGTACTTC CASSLARGQMQETQYF
few TRBJ2-7 TRBD2 TRBV28 TGTGCCAGCAGTTTGGCTAGCGGGAGGGCCGTCCACGAGCAGTACTTC CASSLASGRAVHEQYF
NA TRBJ1-2 NA TRBV5-1 TGCGCCAGCAGCGGGCAGGGACGAGGCTATGGCTACACCTTC CASSGQGRGYGYTF
few TRBJ2-7 NA TRBV4-3 TGCGCCAGCAGCCAAGATCACGCTAGCCCCTACGAGCAGTACTTC CASSQDHASPYEQYF
few TRBJ2-1 TRBD2 TRBV28 TGTGCCAGCAGTTTACCGGGACTAGCAGGCTACAATGAGCAGTTCTTC CASSLPGLAGYNEQFF
NA TRBJ2-5 TRBD2 TRBV9 TGTGCCAGCAGCGTAGATCCCGGGGGGTCCCAAGAGACCCAGTACTTC CASSVDPGGSQETQYF
NA TRBJ2-6 NA TRBV28 TGTGCCACCGGACGGTCCTCTGGGGCCAACGTCCTGACTTTC CATGRSSGANVLTF
few TRBJ1-1 NA TRBV6-6 TGTGCCAGCAGTTACTCGCCTGGGGACACTGAAGCTTTCTTT CASSYSPGDTEAFF
NA TRBJ2-1 TRBD1 TRBV28 TGTGCCAGCAGTTACCCACGACCCGGACAGGGGGTTGGTGAGCAGTTCTTC CASSYPRPGQGVGEQFF
NA TRBJ2-3 TRBD2 TRBV19 TGTGCCAGTAGTATAGGCGGGAGGGCCGGGGATACGCAGTATTTT CASSIGGRAGDTQYF
few TRBJ2-3 NA TRBV4-2 TGTGCCAGCAGAGAGGGGGGCGCCGCAGATACGCAGTATTTT CASREGGAADTQYF
NA TRBJ2-5 NA TRBV6-5 TGTGCCAGCAGCCGCGATCGGCGGACCCAGTACTTC CASSRDRRTQYF
few TRBJ2-1 NA TRBV18 TGTGCCAGCTCACCCCCGGGGGACAATGAGCAGTTCTTC CASSPPGDNEQFF
few TRBJ2-2 NA TRBV12-5 TGTGCTAGTGGTTTGGTAAATAGGTGGGGCGCCGGGGAGCTGTTTTTT CASGLVNRWGAGELFF
NA TRBJ2-7 NA TRBV5-1 TGCGCCAGCAGCTTGGTAATGGGCCAGGGGAGCACCTACGAGCAGTACTTC CASSLVMGQGSTYEQYF
few TRBJ1-5 TRBD1 TRBV27 TGTGCCAGCAGTTCCCGGATACAGGGGGGTCAGCCCCAGCATTTT CASSSRIQGGQPQHF
few TRBJ1-2 NA TRBV18 TGTGCCAGCTCACCACAAGGGAGCCCCTATGGCTACACCTTC CASSPQGSPYGYTF
NA TRBJ1-1 NA TRBV11-2 TGTGCCAGCAGCTTAGAAATACAGGGCGGCACTGAAGCTTTCTTT CASSLEIQGGTEAFF
few TRBJ2-1 TRBD2 TRBV9 TGTGCCAGCAGCGTAGAGCGGGGGGGCCCCAATGAGCAGTTCTTC CASSVERGGPNEQFF
NA TRBJ2-1 NA TRBV15 TGTGCCACCAGCGCCGGGACAACAATTTACAATGAGCAGTTCTTC CATSAGTTIYNEQFF
NA TRBJ2-7 TRBD1 TRBV6-5 TGTGCCAGCAGTTACAGGGAGACAGGGACCTACGAGCAGTACTTC CASSYRETGTYEQYF
few TRBJ2-7 TRBD1 TRBV19 TGTGCCAGTAGTATTATTTTGGGACAGGGGACCTACGAGCAGTACTTC CASSIILGQGTYEQYF